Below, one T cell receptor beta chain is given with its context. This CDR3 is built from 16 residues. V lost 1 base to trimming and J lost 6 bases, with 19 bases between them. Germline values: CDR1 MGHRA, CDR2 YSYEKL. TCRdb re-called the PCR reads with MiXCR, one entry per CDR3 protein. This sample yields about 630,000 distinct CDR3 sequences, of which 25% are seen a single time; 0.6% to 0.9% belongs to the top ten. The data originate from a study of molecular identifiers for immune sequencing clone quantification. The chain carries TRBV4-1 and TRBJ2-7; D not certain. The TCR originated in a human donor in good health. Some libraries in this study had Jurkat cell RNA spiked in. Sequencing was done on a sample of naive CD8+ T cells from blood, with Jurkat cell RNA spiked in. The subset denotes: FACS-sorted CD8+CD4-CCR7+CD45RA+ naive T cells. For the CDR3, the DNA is TGCGCCAGCAGCCAAGTCTTTGGACCCGGCCGCGGCGAGCAGTACTTC. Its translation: CASSQVFGPGRGEQYF.